Presented here are 24 T cell receptor beta chains from one specimen sequenced in a study of radiotherapy plus CTLA-4 blockade in lung cancer. Generated by immunoSEQ multiplex PCR, the TCRdb table keeps only in-frame clones and is missing some. The repertoire has approximately 38,000 clones, 86% of them found once; the top ten carry around a fifth. The specimen was peripheral blood, collected from a patient treated with radiotherapy plus ipilimumab. Receptors originate from a human donor with non-small cell lung cancer whose response to radiotherapy plus ipilimumab could not be evaluated.

The chain has TRBV29-1 and TRBJ2-5, with D possibly matching TRBD2 (6 bases). This CDR3 comprises 17 residues. V lost 3 bases and J 1 base, leaving 21 bases between the germline ends. Germline V gene data show CDR1 as SQVTM and CDR2 as ANQGSEA. The CDR3 here is CSVEGAGSPGPQETQYF. In nucleotides, the CDR3 is TGCAGCGTTGAGGGTGCGGGGAGTCCAGGGCCCCAAGAGACCCAGTACTTC.

The V call is TRBV27, the J call TRBJ1-2, with a tentative D call TRBD1 (5 bases). This CDR3 contains 16 residues. Trimming took 0 bases from V and 6 from J, leaving 17 bases between them. The V gene's germline CDR1 is MNHEY and CDR2 SMNVEV (reference sequence). CDR3: CASSLSYPVAGNGYTF. The CDR3 nucleotides are TGTGCCAGCAGTTTATCGTACCCCGTGGCAGGGAATGGCTACACCTTC.

The chain carries TRBV29-1 and TRBJ2-1, with 13 bases identical to TRBD2. V dropped 4 bases and J dropped 5; count of bases not matched to a gene: 8. From germline, CDR1 is SQVTM and CDR2 ANQGSEA. The CDR3 has 16 amino acids. The CDR3 DNA reads TGCAGCGTTGCCCTCGGACTAGCGGGGGTGAACAATGAGCAGTTCTTC. It specifies CSVALGLAGVNNEQFF.

The chain links TRBV5-5 to TRBJ2-2; 9 bases are shared with TRBD1. The CDR3 consists of 17 residues. J was trimmed by 5 bases and V by 0 bases; bases with no gene match: 8. CDR1 is SGHKS and CDR2 is YYEKEE in the germline V gene (reference sequence). The CDR3 loop is CASSLVVGQGGTGELFF. For the CDR3, the DNA is TGTGCCAGCAGCTTGGTTGTGGGACAGGGAGGGACCGGGGAGCTGTTTTTT.

The chain joins TRBV10-3 to TRBJ2-7; 7 positions match TRBD1. Germline assignment: CDR1 ENHRY and CDR2 SYGVKD. V lost 6 bases, J lost 2 bases, and 4 bases stayed unmatched. CDR3 size: 13 residues. In nucleotides, the CDR3 is TGTGCCATCAGGGGGGACAGTCCCTACGAGCAGTACTTC. Residues: CAIRGDSPYEQYF.

This chain links TRBV5-4 with TRBJ2-1, with TRBD2 matching 9 bases. CDR3 length: 15 amino acids. J gave up 9 bases and V 4 bases, and 11 bases lay outside the gene matches. Germline loops: CDR1 SGHNT, CDR2 YYREEE (reference sequence). The chain's CDR3 is CASSQGGRVTVEQFF. CDR3 coding DNA: TGTGCCAGCAGCCAAGGCGGGAGGGTAACGGTTGAGCAGTTCTTC.

The V call is TRBV5-8, the J call TRBJ2-3; 7 bases agree with TRBD2. In germline, CDR1 is SGHTS, CDR2 YDEGEE. The CDR3 spans 14 residues. Trimming cost V 6 bases and J 5 bases; bases outside gene matches: 9. CDR3 DNA sequence: TGTGCCAGCAAGATTAGCGGGTCGAGAGATACGCAGTATTTT. It is translated as CASKISGSRDTQYF.

The rearrangement links TRBV7-8 to TRBJ2-5; D gene ambiguous. V dropped 2 bases and J dropped 5 bases, with 12 bases sitting between them. There are 14 residues in the CDR3. CDR1 SGHVS and CDR2 FQNEAQ come from the germline V gene. The CDR3 DNA follows: TGTGCCAGCAGCTTAATTGGGTCAGCGGAGACCCAGTACTTC. Its protein product is CASSLIGSAETQYF. Together with reference TRBV7-8 and TRBJ2-5, the CDR3 gives the full variable domain: GAGVSQSPRYKVAKRGQDVALRCDPISGHVSLFWYQQALGQGPEFLTYFQNEAQLDKSGLPSDRFFAERPEGSVSTLKIQRTQQEDSAVYLCASSLIGSAETQYFGPGTRLLVL.

The rearrangement links TRBV7-6 to TRBJ2-7; the match to TRBD1 covers 8 bases. Per germline, CDR1 SGHVS and CDR2 FNYEAQ. V was clipped by 5 bases and J by 2 bases; unmatched bases: 8. The length of the CDR3 is 15 residues. The CDR3 nucleotides are TGTGCCAGCAGCCCGGACAGGGCAAAACCCTACGAGCAGTACTTC. This translates into CASSPDRAKPYEQYF.

The rearrangement joins TRBV7-3 to TRBJ2-1, with 12 positions matching TRBD2. Germline assignment: CDR1 SGHTA and CDR2 FQGTGA. V lost 5 bases and J lost 2; bases outside the gene matches: 16. This CDR3 region has 20 residues. CDR3 nucleotides: TGTGCCAGCAGCCCCGACCAGGGAGCTAGCGGGAGGGTCGCCTACAATGAGCAGTTCTTC. Translated, it gives CASSPDQGASGRVAYNEQFF.

The V and J genes are TRBV5-8 and TRBJ1-2, with 7 positions matching TRBD1. This CDR3 has 13 amino acids. CDR1 and CDR2 from the germline V gene are SGHTS and YDEGEE. The V and J ends lost 4 bases and 4 bases, in that order; junction bases with no gene match: 4. CDR3 bases: TGTGCCAGCAGCCAGGGGGGCCTCTATGGCTACACCTTC. Translating gives CASSQGGLYGYTF.

The rearrangement joins TRBV7-6 to TRBJ1-2; 7 nucleotides match TRBD1. Germline lookup yields CDR1 SGHVS and CDR2 FNYEAQ. The V gene end was trimmed by 4 bases and the J gene end by 8 bases; junction bases not matched to a gene: 13. The CDR3 runs 15 residues. Here the CDR3 reads CASSSDLTGTLGYTF. The CDR3 bases are TGTGCCAGCAGCTCTGATCTGACAGGGACGTTAGGCTACACCTTC.

V gene TRBV7-2 combines with J gene TRBJ2-2; the match to TRBD2 covers 13 bases. J lost 1 base, V lost 1 base, and 3 bases had no gene match. Germline V gene lookup returns CDR1 SGHTA and CDR2 FQGNSA. The CDR3 totals 18 residues. CDR3 nucleotide sequence: TGTGCCAGCAGCTTAGTGGGACTAGCGGGGTTGAACACCGGGGAGCTGTTTTTT. Its translation: CASSLVGLAGLNTGELFF. Together with reference TRBV7-2 and TRBJ2-2, the CDR3 gives the full variable domain: GAGVSQSPSNKVTEKGKDVELRCDPISGHTALYWYRQSLGQGLEFLIYFQGNSAPDKSGLPSDRFSAERTGGSVSTLTIQRTQQEDSAVYLCASSLVGLAGLNTGELFFGEGSRLTVL.

This chain links TRBV15 with TRBJ1-1, with a possible D match to TRBD1 (5 bases). This CDR3 contains 17 residues. Germline CDR1 reads LNHNV; CDR2 reads YYDKDF (reference sequence). Trimming removed 0 bases at V and 0 bases at J, with 14 bases between. CDR3 nucleotides: TGTGCCACCAGCAGAGATGGGCAGGGAGGTATGAACACTGAAGCTTTCTTT. Residues: CATSRDGQGGMNTEAFF.

The rearrangement links TRBV19 to TRBJ2-3, with D maybe TRBD1 (5 bases). Trimming shortened V by 4 bases and J by 0 bases, and 11 bases separated the two germline ends. The CDR3 covers 15 residues. The V gene's germline CDR1 is LNHDA and CDR2 SQIVND (reference sequence). The CDR3 DNA is TGTGCCAGTAGTACCCCCCAGGGTAGCACAGATACGCAGTATTTT. Its translation: CASSTPQGSTDTQYF.

The gene calls are TRBV6-6 and TRBJ2-3, with a possible D match to TRBD1 (5 bases). CDR3 size: 15 residues. V was pared by 4 bases and J by 1 base, with 12 bases between. CDR1 and CDR2 (germline): MNHNY, SVGAGI (reference sequence). The CDR3 loop reads CASSLEQTGTDTQYF. The DNA of the CDR3 is TGTGCCAGCAGTTTAGAACAGACAGGCACAGATACGCAGTATTTT.

The chain combines TRBV5-1 with TRBJ1-2; TRBD1 aligns across 12 bases. The CDR3 contains 16 residues. The germline V gene has CDR1 SGHRS and CDR2 YFSETQ. V lost 5 bases, J lost 4 bases, and 9 bases stayed unmatched. The CDR3 protein is CASSSGTGGKGYGYTF. The CDR3 bases are TGCGCCAGCAGTTCCGGGACAGGGGGCAAGGGCTATGGCTACACCTTC.

The gene calls are TRBV6-1 and TRBJ2-7; 7 positions agree with TRBD2. Trimming at V came to 6 bases and at J to 4 bases, leaving 12 bases not matched to a gene. Looked up from germline, CDR1 is MNHNS and CDR2 is SASEGT. The CDR3 runs to 15 residues. The CDR3 DNA follows: TGTGCCAGCAGGGGGGGGGATCTCCTCCGTTACGAGCAGTACTTC. Translating gives CASRGGDLLRYEQYF.

CDR3 sequence (DNA): TGCAGCGTTGATCGGGGGGCCCATGGCTACACCTTC. It specifies CSVDRGAHGYTF. The V and J genes are TRBV29-1 and TRBJ1-2; maybe TRBD1 (6 bases). CDR1 and CDR2 from the germline V gene are SQVTM and ANQGSEA. V was trimmed by 3 bases and J by 6 bases, leaving 11 bases between them. The CDR3 is 12 amino acids. The complete variable domain, with remaining parts taken from reference TRBV29-1 and TRBJ1-2, reads SAVISQKPSRDICQRGTSLTIQCQVDSQVTMMFWYRQQPGQSLTLIATANQGSEATYESGFVIDKFPISRPNLTFSTLTVSNMSPEDSSIYLCSVDRGAHGYTFGSGTRLTVV.

This rearrangement joins TRBV4-1 to TRBJ2-5; 11 bases are shared with TRBD2. The trim removed 0 bases at V and 5 bases at J, leaving 11 bases unmatched. The CDR3 loop spans 18 amino acids. The germline V gene has CDR1 MGHRA and CDR2 YSYEKL. The CDR3 DNA sequence: TGCGCCAGCAGCCAAGACCCGGCTAGCGGGAGGAGGGGGGAGACCCAGTACTTC. Protein: CASSQDPASGRRGETQYF.

The chain uses TRBV5-1 and TRBJ2-1; D is uncertain. From germline, CDR1 is SGHRS and CDR2 YFSETQ. V was pared by 5 bases and J by 6 bases, with 15 bases between. This CDR3 is 14 amino acids long. The CDR3, as DNA: TGCGCCAGCAGGGAAGCCTACAGACGCAATGAGCAGTTCTTC. This codes for CASREAYRRNEQFF.

For the CDR3, the DNA is TGTGCCAGCAGCAAAGGAAGGAAAGGGCAGACAGGGGGCCGTGAAGCTTTCTTT. Its translation: CASSKGRKGQTGGREAFF. The chain is built from TRBV21-1 and TRBJ1-1; the table's D call, TRBD1, was not checked against the DNA. TRBV21-1 is classified as a pseudogene. The CDR3 spans 18 residues.

This rearrangement joins TRBV27 to TRBJ2-1; tentative D call: TRBD1 (7 bases). Trimming removed 2 bases at V and 8 bases at J, with 16 bases between. CDR3 length equals 15 residues. Germline CDR1 and CDR2: MNHEY and SMNVEV (reference sequence). The CDR3 loop is CASSLGGGFVDEQFF. CDR3 DNA: TGTGCCAGCAGTTTAGGAGGGGGCTTTGTGGATGAGCAGTTCTTC.

A single count supports this clone. V usage is TRBV7-3 and J usage is TRBJ2-5; 7 positions match TRBD1. This CDR3 is built from 15 residues. J lost 1 base, V lost 3 bases, and 5 bases had no gene match. The V gene's germline CDR1 is SGHTA and CDR2 FQGTGA. CDR3 in DNA: TGTGCCAGCAGCTTCGAACGGGACAGCCAAGAGACCCAGTACTTC. Protein: CASSFERDSQETQYF.